The 8 T cell receptor beta chains below come from one sample, sequenced in a study of shared clonotypes between healthy human individuals. Clones were sequenced by immunoSEQ multiplex PCR, and TCRdb holds only the in-frame ones, with some missing. Counted here are approximately 1.5 million clones, about 98.5% occurring once; the ten biggest clones make up approximately 0.38%. Sequenced sample: naive CD4+ T cells sorted from blood. Specified subset: CD45RA+ positively selected. These receptors all come from a man between 25 and 39 years old in good health.

The rearrangement links TRBV6-4 to TRBJ2-1, with D possibly being TRBD2 (5 bases). Trimming cost V 0 bases and J 9 bases, with 18 bases left between them. Germline loops: CDR1 MRHNA, CDR2 SNTAGT. The CDR3 is 16 amino acids. The CDR3 DNA reads as TGTGCCAGCAGTGACTCGGGGAGAAAGGCAGTCAGTGAGCAGTTCTTC. Translated: CASSDSGRKAVSEQFF.

The CDR3 spells CASSPRTGRGQDNEQFF. The CDR3 DNA is TGTGCCAGCAGCCCCCGGACAGGGCGGGGACAGGACAATGAGCAGTTCTTC. The chain is built from TRBV7-9 and TRBJ2-1, with 8 bases that match TRBD1. This CDR3 region has 17 residues. The V gene end was trimmed by 5 bases and the J gene end by 5 bases; junction bases not matched to a gene: 14. Germline values: CDR1 SEHNR, CDR2 FQNEAQ (reference sequence).

This chain uses TRBV27 with TRBJ1-5, with D perhaps TRBD1 (6 bases). The CDR3 spans 14 residues. From germline, CDR1 is MNHEY and CDR2 SMNVEV (reference sequence). V was cut by 6 bases and J by 3 bases, with 12 bases left in between. The CDR3: CASRQGGHNQPQHF. CDR3 nucleotide sequence: TGTGCCAGCAGACAGGGAGGACACAATCAGCCCCAGCATTTT.

The rearrangement joins TRBV5-1 to TRBJ2-2; 8 bases agree with TRBD1. Germline lookup yields CDR1 SGHRS and CDR2 YFSETQ. Trimming took 0 bases from V and 6 from J; bases not matched to a gene: 4. This CDR3 region has 15 residues. CDR3 loop: CASSLETGAPGELFF. Written as DNA, the CDR3 is TGCGCCAGCAGCTTGGAGACAGGGGCACCCGGGGAGCTGTTTTTT. The full variable domain, completed using reference TRBV5-1 and TRBJ2-2, is KAGVTQTPRYLIKTRGQQVTLSCSPISGHRSVSWYQQTPGQGLQFLFEYFSETQRNKGNFPGRFSGRQFSNSRSEMNVSTLELGDSALYLCASSLETGAPGELFFGEGSRLTVL.

The genes are TRBV5-8 and TRBJ2-2; TRBD2 might be the D (5 bases). With 5 bases removed from V and 5 bases from J, the gap between germline ends came to 10 bases. The germline V gene encodes CDR1 SGHTS and CDR2 YDEGEE. This CDR3 is built from 13 residues. CDR3 in DNA: TGTGCCAGCAGTTATCTAGCAACCGGGGAGCTGTTTTTT. The encoded protein is CASSYLATGELFF.

This clone occurred once. It is unclear where the CDR3 begins or ends on the DNA, so no DNA is shown, and the CDR3 is as TCRdb lists it. The gene calls are TRBV4-2 and TRBJ2-2; TRBD2, as called in the table, went unchecked against the DNA. With termini counted, the CDR3 has 21 amino acids. CDR1 is LGHNA, CDR2 YNFKEQ, per germline. This CDR3 reads CASSQAGDGGSPSHAPGSCFF.

The CDR3 region is CAITRDLMNTEAFF. CDR3 sequence (DNA): TGTGCCATCACCAGGGATCTCATGAACACTGAAGCTTTCTTT. The chain couples TRBV10-3 to TRBJ1-1; perhaps TRBD1 as D (5 bases). The CDR3 covers 14 residues. Germline V CDR1 and CDR2: ENHRY, SYGVKD. V gave up 7 bases and J gave up 0 bases, with 12 bases separating them.

V usage is TRBV5-8 and J usage is TRBJ1-1; D call uncertain. The length of the CDR3 is 13 residues. The ends were cut back, 3 bases at V and 3 bases at J, with 9 bases in the middle. In germline, CDR1 is SGHTS, CDR2 YDEGEE. The CDR3: CASSSRLYTEAFF. Here the CDR3 DNA reads TGTGCCAGCAGCTCTAGGTTGTACACTGAAGCTTTCTTT.